This is a list of T cell receptor beta chains from one sample in a study of control samples from healthy donors and cancer patients. Sequencing was performed with immunoSEQ multiplex PCR; in TCRdb, only in-frame clones are kept and a portion is missing. The profile shows over 70,000 clones, 85% to 90% of them singletons. Sequenced input: PBMCs. The receptors shown here come from a woman aged 45-65 years with colorectal cancer. The CDR3 runs from the conserved cysteine through the conserved F or W. The order of the fields is D gene, J gene, clone size, V gene, CDR3 protein, CDR3 DNA. D genes are given only for firm matches. Only some rows state a clone size, as once, few, many or a class for expanded clones.

NA	TRBJ1-4	few	TRBV7-2	CASSLGRDEKLFF	TGTGCCAGCAGCTTAGGCAGGGATGAAAAACTGTTTTTT
NA	TRBJ1-3	NA	TRBV10-3	CAISEGQSSGNTIYF	TGTGCCATCAGTGAGGGGCAGTCCTCTGGAAACACCATATATTTT
NA	TRBJ1-6	NA	TRBV9	CASSGQLPVSPLHF	TGTGCCAGCAGCGGACAGCTCCCGGTTTCGCCCCTCCACTTT
NA	TRBJ1-4	NA	TRBV6-2/TRBV6-3	CASSPGRPTGATNEKLFF	TGTGCCAGCAGCCCCGGTCGGCCTACCGGCGCAACTAATGAAAAACTGTTTTTT
NA	TRBJ1-2	NA	TRBV7-2	CASSLENGYTF	TGTGCCAGCAGCTTAGAGAATGGCTACACCTTC
TRBD1	TRBJ2-2	NA	TRBV2	CATVASGQDTGELFF	TGTGCCACGGTTGCGTCGGGACAGGACACCGGGGAGCTGTTTTTT
NA	TRBJ1-1	NA	TRBV7-8	CASSRPYNRNTEAFF	TGTGCCAGCAGCCGACCTTACAACAGGAACACTGAAGCTTTCTTT
NA	TRBJ1-2	once	TRBV7-2	CASSRPGAGRGSF	TGTGCCAGCAGTCGACCGGGGGCGGGGAGGGGTTCCTTC
TRBD1	TRBJ1-5	NA	TRBV7-2	CASSLGTGNQPQHF	TGTGCCAGCAGCCTTGGGACAGGCAATCAGCCCCAGCATTTT
NA	TRBJ1-5	few	TRBV3-1/TRBV3-2	CASSQGFNQPQHF	TGTGCCAGCAGCCAGGGGTTCAATCAGCCCCAGCATTTT
NA	TRBJ1-5	NA	TRBV28	CASSEGRSNQPQHF	TGTGCCAGCAGTGAGGGTAGGAGCAATCAGCCCCAGCATTTT
NA	TRBJ2-1	NA	TRBV4-1	CASSQDTEEQFF	TGCGCCAGCAGCCAAGACACCGAGGAGCAGTTCTTC
NA	TRBJ2-3	NA	TRBV6-2/TRBV6-3	CASSSSTQSSSDTQYF	TGTGCCAGCAGTTCGTCTACGCAGTCCTCCTCAGATACGCAGTATTTT
TRBD1	TRBJ2-5	NA	TRBV5-1	CASTTGSQQETQYF	TGCGCCAGCACGACAGGGTCCCAGCAAGAGACCCAGTACTTC
NA	TRBJ2-3	once	TRBV6-2/TRBV6-3	CASSAPTPSTQYF	TGTGCCAGCAGTGCCCCGACCCCTTCCACGCAGTATTTT
TRBD2	TRBJ2-1	NA	TRBV27	CASSYSGVTYNEQFF	TGTGCCAGCAGTTATAGCGGGGTAACCTACAATGAGCAGTTCTTC
NA	TRBJ1-1	NA	TRBV29-1	CSVSPTGLNTEAFF	TGCAGCGTCTCCCCTACAGGGTTGAACACTGAAGCTTTCTTT
TRBD1	TRBJ1-5	NA	TRBV19	CASAGQGLQPQHF	TGTGCCAGTGCGGGACAGGGGCTTCAGCCCCAGCATTTT
NA	TRBJ1-2	NA	TRBV28	CASRQGYLWGYTF	TGTGCCAGCAGACAGGGTTATCTATGGGGCTACACCTTC
TRBD1	TRBJ1-1	NA	TRBV10-3	CAISEGQGDTEAFF	TGTGCCATCAGTGAGGGACAGGGGGACACTGAAGCTTTCTTT
TRBD2	TRBJ2-3	NA	TRBV7-2	CASSAALAGGHLDTQYF	TGTGCCAGCAGCGCAGCACTAGCGGGGGGGCATCTGGATACGCAGTATTTT
TRBD1	TRBJ1-2	once	TRBV27	CASSLYRTGSGGYTF	TGTGCCAGCAGTTTATACCGGACAGGGAGCGGTGGCTACACCTTC
NA	TRBJ1-1	NA	TRBV24-1	CATSDPSGGDQSAFF	TGTGCCACCAGTGACCCCTCCGGAGGGGACCAGTCGGCTTTCTTT
NA	TRBJ1-5	few	TRBV28	CASYSGQLDQPQHF	TGTGCCAGCTATAGTGGGCAGCTCGATCAGCCCCAGCATTTT
TRBD2	TRBJ2-1	NA	TRBV3-1/TRBV3-2	CASSQPDDKTGLAGTVYNEQFF	TGTGCCAGCAGCCAGCCTGATGACAAGACCGGACTAGCGGGGACCGTCTACAATGAGCAGTTCTTC
TRBD1	TRBJ2-1	NA	TRBV9	CASSQRTGGDEQFF	TGTGCCAGCAGCCAGCGGACAGGTGGCGATGAGCAGTTCTTC
NA	TRBJ1-5	NA	TRBV6-1	CASSEFQPQHF	TGTGCCAGCAGTGAGTTTCAGCCCCAGCATTTT
NA	TRBJ1-5	NA	TRBV19	CASSPDAGNQPQHF	TGTGCCAGTAGCCCGGACGCCGGCAATCAGCCCCAGCATTTT
NA	TRBJ1-5	once	TRBV27	CASSLDGDTSNQPQHF	TGTGCCAGCAGTTTGGACGGGGACACTAGCAATCAGCCCCAGCATTTT
TRBD1	TRBJ1-6	NA	TRBV6-5	CASIPDRDSPLHF	TGTGCCAGCATCCCTGACAGGGATTCACCCCTCCACTTT
NA	TRBJ2-5	once	TRBV7-6	CASSSGGARRWETQYF	TGTGCCAGCAGCTCCGGCGGTGCCAGGCGTTGGGAGACCCAGTACTTC
NA	TRBJ2-1	NA	TRBV10-3	CAITPKDKDSINEQFF	TGTGCCATCACTCCTAAGGACAAGGATTCCATTAATGAGCAGTTCTTC
TRBD2	TRBJ2-1	NA	TRBV7-3	CASSLNPSGDKFF	TGTGCCAGCAGCTTAAACCCTAGCGGGGACAAGTTCTTC
NA	TRBJ1-1	once	TRBV7-3	CASSPSAGATEAFF	TGTGCCAGCAGCCCCTCGGCAGGGGCCACTGAAGCTTTCTTT
NA	TRBJ2-6	NA	TRBV28	CASSLGQYGANVLTF	TGTGCCAGCAGTTTAGGACAGTACGGGGCCAACGTCCTGACTTTC
NA	TRBJ2-5	NA	TRBV4-1	CASSQEFGLQETQYF	TGCGCCAGCAGCCAAGAATTCGGGCTTCAAGAGACCCAGTACTTC
NA	TRBJ1-4	NA	TRBV4-3	CASSQVGGSTNEKLFF	TGCGCCAGCAGCCAAGTAGGGGGATCAACTAATGAAAAACTGTTTTTT
NA	TRBJ1-1	NA	TRBV7-9	CASSLDPGTEAFF	TGTGCCAGCAGCTTAGACCCGGGGACTGAAGCTTTCTTT
TRBD2	TRBJ2-3	NA	TRBV5-6	CASSLGTSADTQYF	TGTGCCAGCAGCCTCGGGACTAGCGCAGATACGCAGTATTTT
NA	TRBJ2-1	NA	TRBV9	CASSGGGGGYIEQFF	TGTGCCAGCAGCGGAGGGGGAGGGGGGTACATTGAGCAGTTCTTC
TRBD2	TRBJ2-5	NA	TRBV15	CATRPSGGLQETQYF	TGTGCCACCAGGCCTAGCGGGGGCCTCCAAGAGACCCAGTACTTC
NA	TRBJ1-1	NA	TRBV10-1	CASSPAPVGFSSPEAFF	TGCGCCAGCAGCCCCGCGCCCGTAGGCTTCTCGTCGCCTGAAGCTTTCTTT
NA	TRBJ2-6	NA	TRBV28	CASRGPASGANVLTF	TGTGCCAGCAGGGGACCGGCCTCTGGGGCCAACGTCCTGACTTTC
NA	TRBJ1-2	NA	TRBV28	CASSIWSSGYTF	TGTGCCAGCAGTATCTGGTCCAGTGGCTACACCTTC
NA	TRBJ2-3	few	TRBV14	CASSQVAETSTDTQYF	TGTGCCAGCAGCCAAGTCGCGGAAACTAGCACAGATACGCAGTATTTT
NA	TRBJ1-5	once	TRBV30	CAWSEGRGDQPQHF	TGTGCCTGGAGTGAGGGCAGGGGTGATCAGCCCCAGCATTTT
NA	TRBJ1-2	NA	TRBV6-4	CASSLVEGRGGYTF	TGTGCCAGCAGTCTAGTCGAGGGCCGAGGGGGCTACACCTTC